The 10 T cell receptor beta chains presented below share a single source sample, sequenced in a study of shared clonotypes between healthy human individuals. The assay was immunoSEQ multiplex PCR, and TCRdb's table has in-frame clones only and misses some. The table lists some 2,500,000 clones, roughly 93% of them singletons. Source material: naive CD4+ T cells from PBMCs. Noted subset: CD45RA+ positively selected. The receptors derive from a man younger than 35 in good health. Some clones in this sample may be carry-over from other donors' samples.

In DNA, the CDR3 is TGTGCCAGCACCCTCTACGGGGAGCTGTTTTTT. Translated, it gives CASTLYGELFF. The J gene is TRBJ2-2, the V gene TRBV9; no firm D call. This CDR3 contains 11 residues. Trimming shortened V by 6 bases and J by 7 bases, and 7 bases separated the two germline ends. The germline V gene encodes CDR1 SGDLS and CDR2 YYNGEE.

The genes are TRBV5-4 and TRBJ2-5, with D uncertain. The ends were cut back, 4 bases at V and 5 bases at J, with 15 bases in the middle. CDR1 SGHNT and CDR2 YYREEE come from the germline V gene (reference sequence). This CDR3 contains 14 residues. DNA for the CDR3: TGTGCCAGCAGCCATTCCAAAGCCGGGGAGACCCAGTACTTC. As protein: CASSHSKAGETQYF. Supplemented by reference TRBV5-4 and TRBJ2-5, the full variable domain reads ETGVTQSPTHLIKTRGQQVTLRCSSQSGHNTVSWYQQALGQGPQFIFQYYREEENGRGNFPPRFSGLQFPNYSSELNVNALELDDSALYLCASSHSKAGETQYFGPGTRLLVL.

The rearrangement links TRBV2 to TRBJ2-1, with TRBD2 as a possible D gene (5 bases). CDR3 length equals 14 residues. CDR1 and CDR2 from the germline V gene are SNHLY and FYNNEI. Trimming pared 5 bases from V and 1 base from J, leaving 9 bases between. The CDR3 sequence is CASSFSVSYNEQFF. CDR3 sequence (DNA): TGTGCCAGCAGTTTTAGCGTTTCCTACAATGAGCAGTTCTTC.

The chain couples TRBV9 to TRBJ2-1, with a tentative D call TRBD1 (5 bases). The V end lost 0 bases, the J end lost 6 bases, and 19 bases lay between the germline ends. Looked up from germline, CDR1 is SGDLS and CDR2 is YYNGEE. The CDR3 runs 17 residues. CDR3 nucleotide sequence: TGTGCCAGCAGCGTAGGTGGCAGGGTGGGTTCTGGCAATGAGCAGTTCTTC. Protein product: CASSVGGRVGSGNEQFF.

The genes are TRBV7-9 and TRBJ2-1, with TRBD2 matching over 8 bases. There are 17 residues in the CDR3. J lost 1 base, V lost 5 bases, and 10 bases had no gene match. Germline assignment: CDR1 SEHNR and CDR2 FQNEAQ (reference sequence). CDR3 nucleotide sequence: TGTGCCAGCAGCGTTAGGCCTAGCGGGCCTTCCTACAATGAGCAGTTCTTC. Amino acids: CASSVRPSGPSYNEQFF.

The chain is built from TRBV9 and TRBJ1-6; D is uncertain. This CDR3 is 15 amino acids long. Germline V gives CDR1 SGDLS, CDR2 YYNGEE. Trimming shortened V by 0 bases and J by 5 bases, and 9 bases separated the two germline ends. The chain's CDR3 is CASSVDGQNNSPLHF. Here the CDR3 DNA reads TGTGCCAGCAGCGTAGACGGTCAAAATAATTCACCCCTCCACTTT. The full variable domain, with the rest looked up from reference TRBV9 and TRBJ1-6, is DSGVTQTPKHLITATGQRVTLRCSPRSGDLSVYWYQQSLDQGLQFLIQYYNGEERAKGNILERFSAQQFPDLHSELNLSSLELGDSALYFCASSVDGQNNSPLHFGNGTRLTVT.

To note about this clone: The sample contains more than one DNA sequence encoding this CDR3. The rearrangement uses TRBV6-5 and TRBJ2-7; TRBD2 aligns across 12 bases. Per germline, CDR1 MNHEY and CDR2 SVGAGI. Unmatched junction bases numbered 2, after V lost 2 bases and J lost 0 bases. The CDR3 has 16 amino acids. The CDR3 coding sequence is TGTGCCAGCAGTTACCTACTAGCGGGGGGCTCCTACGAGCAGTACTTC. Amino acid sequence: CASSYLLAGGSYEQYF.

Regarding this clone: Other nucleotide sequences in the sample specify the same CDR3. The J gene is TRBJ2-5, the V gene TRBV28; a weak D match, TRBD1 (7 bases). Germline V gene data show CDR1 as MDHEN and CDR2 as SYDVKM. The CDR3 has 13 residues. Trimming took off 3 bases at V and 5 bases at J, with 10 bases between the two ends. The CDR3 loop is CASSFAGGETQYF. The CDR3 DNA follows: TGTGCCAGCAGTTTCGCAGGGGGGGAGACCCAGTACTTC.

V is TRBV11-2 and J is TRBJ1-5, with D unclear. The CDR3 extends over 14 amino acids. Trimming took off 1 base at V and 6 bases at J, with 10 bases between the two ends. Germline V lookup: CDR1 SGHAT, CDR2 FQNNGV. The CDR3 loop reads CASSLGAGGQPQHF. Here the CDR3 DNA reads TGTGCCAGCAGCTTAGGGGCAGGCGGTCAGCCCCAGCATTTT. The full variable domain, with the rest looked up from reference TRBV11-2 and TRBJ1-5, is EAGVAQSPRYKIIEKRQSVAFWCNPISGHATLYWYQQILGQGPKLLIQFQNNGVVDDSQLPKDRFSAERLKGVDSTLKIQPAKLEDSAVYLCASSLGAGGQPQHFGDGTRLSIL.

This chain uses TRBV5-1 with TRBJ1-6; D unclear. The length of the CDR3 is 15 residues. Per the germline V gene, CDR1 is SGHRS and CDR2 is YFSETQ. V lost 4 bases and J lost 6, with 14 bases in between. The CDR3 nucleotides are TGCGCCAGCAGCACCCGGGAGGGTGGTAATTCACCCCTCCACTTT. Its translation is CASSTREGGNSPLHF.